Each of the 31 T cell receptor beta chains below was sequenced from the same sample in a study of patients and donors after allogeneic stem cell transplantation. TCRdb analysed the RT-PCR reads with MiXCR anew, one entry per CDR3 protein. Among some 160,000 distinct CDR3 sequences listed, 24% were seen once. Material: blood, either unsorted or a sorted T cell fraction (not recorded which). The receptors come from a human donor who was either an allogeneic HSCT recipient or a stem cell or donor lymphocyte infusion donor (not recorded which). It is not recorded whose cells these are; they may come from a transplant donor.

This sequence joins TRBV5-1 and TRBJ1-4; no definite D call. The CDR3 length is 12 residues. Trimming removed 3 bases at V and 10 bases at J, with 10 bases between. Germline V CDR1 and CDR2: SGHRS, YFSETQ. CDR3 amino acids: CASSSDGAKLFF. As DNA, the CDR3 is TGCGCCAGCAGCTCAGACGGTGCAAAACTGTTTTTT.

This clonotype was counted ten times or more. This rearrangement joins TRBV29-1 to TRBJ1-1, with D hard to call. V was cut by 4 bases and J by 0 bases, with 21 bases left in between. CDR1 is SQVTM and CDR2 is ANQGSEA in the germline V gene. The CDR3 is 17 amino acids. This CDR3 reads CSVVPHGRLGLNTEAFF. The CDR3 DNA is TGCAGCGTTGTGCCGCACGGGCGTTTGGGGTTGAACACTGAAGCTTTCTTT.

V is TRBV29-1 and J is TRBJ2-5; the D gene is possibly TRBD1 (7 bases). The CDR3 is made up of 14 amino acids. Germline V lookup: CDR1 SQVTM, CDR2 ANQGSEA. Deletions cut 6 bases from V and 5 bases from J, with 19 bases between. CDR3 in amino acids: CSVAWRGRRETQYF. DNA for the CDR3: TGCAGCGTGGCTTGGAGGGGGCGAAGGGAGACCCAGTACTTC.

Note on this clonotype: At one boundary the junction diverges from the germline segment, which might be a read error. The V and J genes are TRBV29-1 and TRBJ1-1, with 7 bases that match TRBD1. CDR3 length equals 13 residues. CDR1 SQVTM and CDR2 ANQGSEA come from the germline V gene. CDR3 sequence: CRVDRTGNTEAFF. Written as DNA, the CDR3 is TGCAGGGTTGACCGGACAGGGAACACTGAAGCTTTCTTT.

J is TRBJ1-3 and V is TRBV12-3 or TRBV12-4; 8 bases are shared with TRBD1. This CDR3 contains 15 residues. Losses at the gene ends were 6 bases for V and 1 base for J; bases not matched to a gene: 5. CDR3 protein: CASSGTGSSGNTIYF. The CDR3 nucleotides are TGTGCCAGCAGCGGGACAGGCTCATCTGGAAACACCATATATTTT.

The chain carries TRBV20-1 and TRBJ1-1; 9 bases agree with TRBD1. The CDR3 is 15 amino acids. Germline CDR1 and CDR2: DFQATT and SNEGSKA (reference sequence). V trimming: 6 bases; J trimming: 1 base; junction bases outside the gene matches: 9. The CDR3 DNA is TGCAGTGCGAGTAACAGGGGGCCGGGGAACACTGAAGCTTTCTTT. Its translation is CSASNRGPGNTEAFF.

The genes are TRBV30 and TRBJ1-2, with a weak D call TRBD1 (6 bases). This CDR3 has 12 amino acids. Deletions cut 0 bases from V and 6 bases from J, with 8 bases between. From germline, CDR1 is GTSNPN and CDR2 SVGIG (reference sequence). CDR3 nucleotides: TGTGCCTGGAGTGTGTCAGGGGATGGCTACACCTTC. This sequence encodes CAWSVSGDGYTF.

Only a few counts were recorded for this clonotype. The chain is built from TRBV6-6 and TRBJ1-2; the D gene is possibly TRBD1 (5 bases). Germline assignment: CDR1 MNHNY and CDR2 SVGAGI (reference sequence). Trimming removed 2 bases from V and 9 bases from J, with 19 bases in between. The CDR3 runs 15 residues. The CDR3 DNA reads as TGTGCCAGCAGTTACGGCCCCTTACTCGACAGAAGCTACACCTTC. Translation: CASSYGPLLDRSYTF.

This clonotype was counted ten times or more. The chain employs TRBV29-1 and TRBJ1-1; maybe TRBD1 (5 bases). Germline loops: CDR1 SQVTM, CDR2 ANQGSEA. Trimming took off 7 bases at V and 6 bases at J, with 18 bases between the two ends. This CDR3 has 13 amino acids. CDR3 sequence (DNA): TGCAGCGGCCGGCCCTTGGGGCGGGCTGAAGCTTTCTTT. It is translated as CSGRPLGRAEAFF.

This clonotype was seen more than once but under ten times. This sequence joins TRBV5-1 and TRBJ1-1; TRBD1 matches at 7 bases. CDR1 and CDR2 (germline): SGHRS, YFSETQ. The CDR3 contains 18 residues. J lost 1 base, V lost 3 bases, and 15 bases had no gene match. CDR3 sequence: CASSSTGIVTYTNTEAFF. The CDR3 DNA sequence: TGCGCCAGCAGCTCGACAGGGATTGTAACCTATACGAACACTGAAGCTTTCTTT. Based on the CDR3 plus reference TRBV5-1 and TRBJ1-1, the full variable domain is KAGVTQTPRYLIKTRGQQVTLSCSPISGHRSVSWYQQTPGQGLQFLFEYFSETQRNKGNFPGRFSGRQFSNSRSEMNVSTLELGDSALYLCASSSTGIVTYTNTEAFFGQGTRLTVV.

V is TRBV12-3 or TRBV12-4 and J is TRBJ2-3; D possibly corresponds to TRBD2 (6 bases). Trimming removed 3 bases at V and 0 bases at J, with 10 bases between. This CDR3 has 15 residues. The CDR3 is CASSFAGQSTDTQYF. Written as DNA, the CDR3 is TGTGCCAGCAGTTTCGCGGGGCAAAGCACAGATACGCAGTATTTT.

This clonotype was seen a handful of times. The chain is built from TRBV7-9 and TRBJ2-2; D is unclear. The germline gives CDR1 SEHNR, CDR2 FQNEAQ (reference sequence). The CDR3 contains 13 residues. The ends were cut back, 0 bases at V and 6 bases at J, with 5 bases in the middle. As DNA, the CDR3 is TGTGCCAGCAGCTTAGCGGGGTCCGGGGAGCTGTTTTTT. It specifies CASSLAGSGELFF.

The rearrangement joins TRBV5-6 to TRBJ2-5; D may be TRBD2 (6 bases). Looked up from germline, CDR1 is SGHDT and CDR2 is YYEEEE. This CDR3 has 15 residues. The germline V and J ends were trimmed by 7 bases and 4 bases, with 20 bases remaining between them. This CDR3 is CASLAGQGALETQYF. CDR3 nucleotides: TGTGCCAGCTTGGCGGGGCAGGGAGCTTTAGAGACCCAGTACTTC. Together with reference TRBV5-6 and TRBJ2-5, the CDR3 gives the full variable domain: DAGVTQSPTHLIKTRGQQVTLRCSPKSGHDTVSWYQQALGQGPQFIFQYYEEEERQRGNFPDRFSGHQFPNYSSELNVNALLLGDSALYLCASLAGQGALETQYFGPGTRLLVL.

The chain employs TRBV20-1 and TRBJ2-2; D ambiguous. From germline, CDR1 is DFQATT and CDR2 SNEGSKA (reference sequence). The CDR3 is made up of 13 amino acids. Trimming left V 3 bases short and J 4 bases short, with 9 bases between. CDR3: CSASVGGTGELFF. The DNA for the CDR3 is TGCAGTGCTAGTGTGGGTGGCACCGGGGAGCTGTTTTTT.

The chain is built from TRBV7-3 and TRBJ2-3, with 7 bases identical to TRBD1. Germline V gene sequence: CDR1 SGHTA, CDR2 FQGTGA. Unmatched junction bases numbered 7, after V lost 0 bases and J lost 4 bases. The CDR3 runs to 16 residues. In nucleotides, the CDR3 is TGTGCCAGCAGCTTAACAGGGGGCCTAGGGCCAGATACGCAGTATTTT. It is translated as CASSLTGGLGPDTQYF.

This clonotype has a handful of counts. The chain is built from TRBV12-3 or TRBV12-4 and TRBJ2-5; the D gene is possibly TRBD1 (7 bases). Between the trimmed V and J ends, which lost 2 bases and 2 bases, there was a span of 12 bases. The CDR3 covers 15 residues. The CDR3: CASSLRGDSQETQYF. In DNA, the CDR3 is TGTGCCAGCAGTTTAAGGGGGGACAGTCAAGAGACCCAGTACTTC.

The gene calls are TRBV12-3 or TRBV12-4 and TRBJ2-5, with 10 bases that match TRBD2. V trimming: 2 bases; J trimming: 4 bases; junction bases outside the gene matches: 7. The length of the CDR3 is 16 residues. CDR3 in DNA: TGTGCCAGCAGTTTATCAAGCGGGAGGGCCCCAGAGACCCAGTACTTC. Translated, it gives CASSLSSGRAPETQYF.

The chain recombines TRBV9 with TRBJ2-1; 7 bases are shared with TRBD1. Per germline, CDR1 SGDLS and CDR2 YYNGEE. V shed 1 base, J shed 7 bases, and the junction held 5 bases outside the gene matches. CDR3 size: 14 residues. Here the CDR3 reads CASSVFPGGNEQFF. CDR3 nucleotide sequence: TGTGCCAGCAGCGTATTCCCAGGGGGTAATGAGCAGTTCTTC.

The chain joins TRBV7-3 to TRBJ2-3; tentatively, D is TRBD1 (6 bases). The CDR3 is made up of 14 amino acids. Trimming took 5 bases from V and 4 from J, leaving 13 bases between them. The germline V gene has CDR1 SGHTA and CDR2 FQGTGA. CDR3 DNA sequence: TGTGCCAGCAGCCAAGACAGGATCCCAGATACGCAGTATTTT. Protein product: CASSQDRIPDTQYF.

This chain joins TRBV11-2 and TRBJ2-5, with D uncertain. V gave up 5 bases and J gave up 4 bases, with 14 bases separating them. This CDR3 is built from 14 residues. CDR1 is SGHAT and CDR2 is FQNNGV in the germline V gene. CDR3 DNA: TGTGCCAGCAGCCACGTAGGGCTGGGAGAGACCCAGTACTTC. As protein: CASSHVGLGETQYF.

This clonotype was detected ten times or more. CDR3 sequence reads: CASGESNQPQHF. CDR3 nucleotide sequence: TGTGCCAGCGGTGAATCGAATCAGCCCCAGCATTTT. The chain combines TRBV6-5 with TRBJ1-5; D unclear. The ends were cut back, 8 bases at V and 4 bases at J, with 9 bases in the middle. Germline lookup yields CDR1 MNHEY and CDR2 SVGAGI. The CDR3 loop spans 12 amino acids.

In this sample, this clonotype turned up many times. The chain is built from TRBV12-3 or TRBV12-4 and TRBJ1-5; no reliable D call. The ends were cut back, 4 bases at V and 2 bases at J, with 18 bases in the middle. This CDR3 is built from 17 residues. In DNA, the CDR3 is TGTGCCAGCAGTTCCCCGGGCTTTACGAGGGGCAATCAGCCCCAGCATTTT. Translation gives CASSSPGFTRGNQPQHF.

This clonotype occurred a few times. The rearrangement links TRBV2 to TRBJ2-5; D call uncertain. V was shortened by 6 bases and J by 2 bases, with 13 bases between the two germline ends. Germline CDR1 is SNHLY and CDR2 is FYNNEI. CDR3 length equals 14 residues. The CDR3 sequence is CASRTGASQETQYF. CDR3 DNA sequence: TGTGCCAGCAGGACGGGTGCGTCACAAGAGACCCAGTACTTC.

This clonotype occurred a few times. The rearrangement uses TRBV20-1 and TRBJ1-4; D is perhaps TRBD1 (6 bases). V lost 3 bases, J lost 0 bases, and 14 bases lay in between. Germline V CDR1 and CDR2: DFQATT, SNEGSKA (reference sequence). CDR3 size: 16 residues. CDR3 loop: CSASRRGGATNEKLFF. The CDR3 coding sequence is TGCAGTGCTAGTCGGAGAGGGGGGGCAACTAATGAAAAACTGTTTTTT.

The V call is TRBV29-1, the J call TRBJ2-3, with D unresolved. CDR1 and CDR2 (germline): SQVTM, ANQGSEA. The CDR3 runs to 16 residues. V lost 1 base and J lost 0, with 14 bases in between. Here the CDR3 DNA reads TGCAGCGTTGAAGGTCCTAGGATAGAAAGCACAGATACGCAGTATTTT. Protein: CSVEGPRIESTDTQYF.

This clonotype was seen a handful of times. This chain connects TRBV5-1 to TRBJ1-2; D perhaps matches TRBD1 (5 bases). Trimming shortened V by 0 bases and J by 2 bases, and 8 bases separated the two germline ends. Germline V gene data show CDR1 as SGHRS and CDR2 as YFSETQ. The CDR3 is made up of 14 amino acids. In nucleotides, the CDR3 is TGCGCCAGCAGCTTGGTAGGGGAAAACTATGGCTACACCTTC. Translating gives CASSLVGENYGYTF.

The gene calls are TRBV12-3 or TRBV12-4 and TRBJ1-6, with a possible D match to TRBD1 (6 bases). The CDR3 extends over 15 amino acids. V lost 6 bases, J lost 6 bases, and 15 bases lay in between. CDR3 sequence reads: CASRVPDSSNSPLHF. CDR3 nucleotides: TGTGCCAGCAGAGTCCCGGACAGCTCTAATTCACCCCTCCACTTT.

This clonotype was detected only a few times. The chain recombines TRBV10-3 with TRBJ1-3; no definite D call. This CDR3 is 14 amino acids long. In germline, CDR1 is ENHRY, CDR2 SYGVKD. V gave up 5 bases and J gave up 0 bases, with 8 bases separating them. CDR3: CAISPARSGNTIYF. The CDR3 DNA sequence: TGTGCCATCAGTCCTGCTCGCTCTGGAAACACCATATATTTT.

This clonotype occurred a few times. The genes are TRBV20-1 and TRBJ1-4; TRBD1 might be the D (6 bases). Trimming took 6 bases from V and 0 from J, leaving 11 bases between them. Per the germline V gene, CDR1 is DFQATT and CDR2 is SNEGSKA (reference sequence). This CDR3 is built from 14 residues. The CDR3 is CSAPTGSTNEKLFF. Written as DNA, the CDR3 is TGCAGTGCACCCACAGGGTCAACTAATGAAAAACTGTTTTTT.

The V call is TRBV20-1, the J call TRBJ2-7; TRBD2 agrees at 8 bases. The V and J ends lost 6 bases and 4 bases, in that order; junction bases with no gene match: 11. The CDR3 spans 14 residues. The V gene's germline CDR1 is DFQATT and CDR2 SNEGSKA (reference sequence). CDR3 nucleotide sequence: TGCAGTGCATACTATAGCGGGGTAGGATACGAGCAGTACTTC. It encodes CSAYYSGVGYEQYF.

The V call is TRBV5-1, the J call TRBJ2-1, with D perhaps assigned TRBD1 or TRBD2 (5 bases each). The CDR3 has 12 residues. The V gene's germline CDR1 is SGHRS and CDR2 YFSETQ. The V and J ends lost 4 bases and 9 bases respectively, with 11 bases between them. DNA for the CDR3: TGCGCCAGCAGCCTGGGGACGGCTGAGCAGTTCTTC. It yields the protein CASSLGTAEQFF. Supplemented by reference TRBV5-1 and TRBJ2-1, the full variable domain reads KAGVTQTPRYLIKTRGQQVTLSCSPISGHRSVSWYQQTPGQGLQFLFEYFSETQRNKGNFPGRFSGRQFSNSRSEMNVSTLELGDSALYLCASSLGTAEQFFGPGTRLTVL.